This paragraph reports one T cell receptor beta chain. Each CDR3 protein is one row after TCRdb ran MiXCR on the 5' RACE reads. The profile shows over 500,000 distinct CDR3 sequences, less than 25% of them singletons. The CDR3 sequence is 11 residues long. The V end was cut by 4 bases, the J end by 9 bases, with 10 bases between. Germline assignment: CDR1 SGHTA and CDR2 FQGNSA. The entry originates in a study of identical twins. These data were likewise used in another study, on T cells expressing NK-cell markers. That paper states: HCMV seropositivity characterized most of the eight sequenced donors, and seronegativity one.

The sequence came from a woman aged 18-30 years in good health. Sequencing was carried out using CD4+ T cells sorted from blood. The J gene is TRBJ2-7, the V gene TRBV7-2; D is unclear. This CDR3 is CASSSQSRQYF. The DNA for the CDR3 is TGTGCCAGCAGCTCCCAGAGCAGGCAGTACTTC.